This T cell receptor (beta chain) was identified during a study of metastatic and nonmetastatic thyroid tumors. Study-wide points: The study reportedly found significantly higher TCR beta diversity in malignant thyroid tumors than benign nodules, in blood and tumor.

The entire patient cohort was treatment-naive prior to thyroid surgery. As to this clone: What it binds is not known.

Germline CDR1 SEHNR, CDR2 FQNEAQ (reference sequence). The CDR3 contains 10 residues. V lost 2 bases, J lost 8 bases, and 3 bases lay in between. TCRdb reassembled clones from the PCR reads with MiXCR. The data hold tens of thousands of clones, with roughly a quarter observed a single time. The receptor was derived from a male donor with papillary thyroid cancer or a benign thyroid nodule (not recorded which). Some clones in this sample may be carry-over from other donors' samples. This chain uses TRBV7-9 with TRBJ1-1; D remains ambiguous. The sample taken for sequencing was blood. Here the CDR3 reads CASSLTEAFF. CDR3 bases: TGTGCCAGCAGCTTAACCGAAGCTTTCTTT.